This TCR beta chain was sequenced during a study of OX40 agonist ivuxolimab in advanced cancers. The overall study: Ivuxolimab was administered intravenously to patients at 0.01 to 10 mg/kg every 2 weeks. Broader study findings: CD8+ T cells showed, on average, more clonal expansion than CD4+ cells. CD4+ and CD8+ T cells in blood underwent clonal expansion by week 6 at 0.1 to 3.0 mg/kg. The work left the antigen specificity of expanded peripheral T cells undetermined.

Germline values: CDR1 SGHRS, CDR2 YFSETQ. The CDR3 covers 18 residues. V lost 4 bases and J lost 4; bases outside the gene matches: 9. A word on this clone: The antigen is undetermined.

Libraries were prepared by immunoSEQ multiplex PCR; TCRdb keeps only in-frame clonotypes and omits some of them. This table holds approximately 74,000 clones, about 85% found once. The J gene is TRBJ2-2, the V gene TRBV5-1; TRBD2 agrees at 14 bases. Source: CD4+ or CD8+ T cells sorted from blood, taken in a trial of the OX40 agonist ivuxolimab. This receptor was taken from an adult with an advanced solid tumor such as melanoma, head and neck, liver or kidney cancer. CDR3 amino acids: CASSIGTSGRVSTGELFF. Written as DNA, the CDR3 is TGCGCCAGCAGCATAGGGACTAGCGGGAGAGTCAGCACCGGGGAGCTGTTTTTT.